Listed here are 16 T cell receptor beta chains from one sample, sequenced in a study of regulatory T cells in long-lasting Graves disease (dated by TCRdb to about 2021). Read against the paper, the sample's time point label means: newly diagnosed GD, antithyroid drugs for less than 3 months. For both TCR sequencing and RNA sequencing, RNA was extracted from PBMCs in TRIzol. Libraries were built with multiplex PCR. TCRdb records Illumina HiSeq 4000 as the sequencer. To build TCR beta libraries, CDR3 regions were amplified by Arm-PCR using iRepertoire HTBI primers. TCRdb passed the public sequencing reads through fastp at Q25 and MiXCR, retaining productive beta sequences. One record per CDR3 amino acid sequence lists the most common genes and DNA. The sample table holds hundreds of thousands of distinct CDR3 sequences, of which less than 20% were seen once. The top ten clonotypes cover 15% to 20% of the sample.

These records were also assigned to another study, of T cells in Graves' hyperthyroidism and ophthalmopathy.

The sequenced sample was peripheral blood mononuclear cells (PBMCs), obtained at new diagnosis, from a patient treated with antithyroid drugs. All receptors derive from a woman in her 30s with Graves disease. Donor details come from another sample of the same person, matched by shared clones.

This chain links TRBV3-1 with TRBJ2-7, with 8 bases aligning to TRBD1. V lost 4 bases, J lost 4 bases, and 9 bases stayed unmatched. Per germline, CDR1 LGHDT and CDR2 YNNKEL (reference sequence). The CDR3 is 15 amino acids. The CDR3 DNA reads as TGTGCCAGCAGCCCCTTGCAGGGGGCGATATACGAGCAGTACTTC. It translates to CASSPLQGAIYEQYF.

This clonotype was observed at least ten times. This chain connects TRBV10-3 to TRBJ1-1; D may be TRBD1 (6 bases). The CDR3 is 13 amino acids. CDR1 is ENHRY and CDR2 is SYGVKD in the germline V gene. Trimming stripped 4 bases from V and 12 bases from J, with 18 bases between. CDR3 in DNA: TGTGCCATCAGTGGATGGCAGGGGATGGAACCTTTCTTT. This translates into CAISGWQGMEPFF.

This clonotype was seen many times. The CDR3 sequence is CSVLAGGNTEAFF. The CDR3 DNA sequence: TGCAGCGTTTTGGCAGGGGGGAACACTGAAGCTTTCTTT. The chain carries TRBV29-1 and TRBJ1-1, with TRBD1 identical over 7 bases. The CDR3 extends over 13 amino acids. Germline V gene sequence: CDR1 SQVTM, CDR2 ANQGSEA. Trimming at V came to 5 bases and at J to 1 base, leaving 4 bases not matched to a gene.

This clonotype was detected only a few times. The chain uses TRBV7-2 and TRBJ2-1, with TRBD2 matching 16 bases. V shed 5 bases and J 2 bases; nucleotides not matched to a gene: 12. Per germline, CDR1 SGHTA and CDR2 FQGNSA. The CDR3 extends over 20 amino acids. The CDR3 region is CASSAQSGLAGGITYNEQFF. DNA of the CDR3: TGTGCCAGCAGCGCTCAATCGGGACTAGCGGGGGGGATTACCTACAATGAGCAGTTCTTC.

This clonotype turned up a few times. The chain uses TRBV27 and TRBJ1-1; a possible D gene is TRBD1 (5 bases). V lost 6 bases and J lost 8, with 16 bases in between. The V gene's germline CDR1 is MNHEY and CDR2 SMNVEV (reference sequence). The CDR3 has 13 residues. The CDR3 DNA reads as TGTGCCAGCAGCCTCGGCGGACACCCAGAAGCTTTCTTT. It translates to CASSLGGHPEAFF.

There are a few counts of this clonotype. The chain joins TRBV6-2 or TRBV6-3 to TRBJ2-1; 15 bases align to TRBD2. The length of the CDR3 is 18 residues. J gave up 6 bases and V 0 bases, and 6 bases lay outside the gene matches. Germline CDR1 MNHEY, CDR2 SVGEGT. CDR3 in amino acids: CASSYSGLAGGTLNEQFF. The CDR3 DNA reads as TGTGCCAGCAGTTACTCTGGACTAGCGGGAGGGACGCTCAATGAGCAGTTCTTC.

This chain joins TRBV7-9 and TRBJ2-2; unclear D gene. The germline V gene encodes CDR1 SEHNR and CDR2 FQNEAQ (reference sequence). V lost 2 bases to trimming and J lost 6 bases, with 7 bases between them. There are 13 residues in the CDR3. The CDR3 here is CASSLSSAGELFF. The CDR3 region has the DNA TGTGCCAGCAGCTTATCTTCGGCCGGGGAGCTGTTTTTT.

Notes on this clonotype: This clone may be a read error of a much larger clone one base away. V gene TRBV6-2 or TRBV6-3 combines with J gene TRBJ2-7, with unresolved D. The V end lost 8 bases, the J end lost 7 bases, and 21 bases lay between the germline ends. This CDR3 contains 14 residues. Germline CDR1 MNHEY, CDR2 SVGEGT. CDR3 sequence (DNA): TGTGCCAGCGGTCAAGATCCGATGTTAAAGGAGCAGTACTTC. It encodes CASGQDPMLKEQYF.

The chain recombines TRBV10-2 with TRBJ1-2; the D is unclear. CDR1 WSHSY and CDR2 SAAADI come from the germline V gene. The CDR3 is made up of 16 amino acids. The V end lost 5 bases, the J end lost 3 bases, and 19 bases lay between the germline ends. CDR3 sequence reads: CASSKTQAAYYYGYTF. CDR3 coding DNA: TGCGCCAGCAGTAAAACTCAGGCAGCGTACTACTATGGCTACACCTTC.

There are many counts of this clonotype. The chain links TRBV12-3 or TRBV12-4 to TRBJ2-1; D unclear. V lost 2 bases and J 0 bases, leaving 11 bases between the germline ends. The length of the CDR3 is 16 residues. CDR3 sequence: CASSLYGPTSYNEQFF. The CDR3 DNA follows: TGTGCCAGCAGTTTATATGGGCCTACCTCCTACAATGAGCAGTTCTTC.

This clonotype was seen ten or more times. The chain employs TRBV28 and TRBJ1-1; the D is unclear. V dropped 2 bases and J dropped 8 bases, with 12 bases sitting between them. Germline assignment: CDR1 MDHEN and CDR2 SYDVKM. This CDR3 is built from 13 residues. The CDR3 region has the DNA TGTGCCAGCAGTTTAGGTATCCGGCCAGAAGCTTTCTTT. Translating it yields CASSLGIRPEAFF.

This clonotype turned up a few times. The chain links TRBV15 to TRBJ2-1; maybe TRBD2 (6 bases). This CDR3 contains 18 residues. The ends were cut back, 1 base at V and 0 bases at J, with 16 bases in the middle. In germline, CDR1 is LNHNV, CDR2 YYDKDF (reference sequence). This CDR3 reads CATSRAPREPVSYNEQFF. Written as DNA, the CDR3 is TGTGCCACCAGCAGAGCCCCCCGGGAGCCAGTCTCCTACAATGAGCAGTTCTTC.

This clonotype has a count of ten or more. The V gene is TRBV28, the J gene TRBJ1-1; weak D call: TRBD1 (5 bases). Germline V gives CDR1 MDHEN, CDR2 SYDVKM. The CDR3 sequence is 15 residues long. Trimming shortened V by 8 bases and J by 4 bases, and 20 bases separated the two germline ends. This CDR3 is CASHQEGVRGTEAFF. The CDR3 region has the DNA TGTGCCAGCCATCAGGAAGGGGTACGCGGCACTGAAGCTTTCTTT.

The V call is TRBV13, the J call TRBJ1-1, with 8 bases fitting TRBD1. CDR1 is PRHDT and CDR2 is FYEKMQ in the germline V gene (reference sequence). CDR3 length: 14 residues. The trim removed 5 bases at V and 9 bases at J, leaving 11 bases unmatched. Written as DNA, the CDR3 is TGTGCCAGCAGCCCGTCCCGACAGGGGAGTAAAGCTTTCTTT. It is translated as CASSPSRQGSKAFF.

The chain recombines TRBV6-4 with TRBJ2-5; 12 nucleotides align to TRBD2. Germline CDR1 MRHNA, CDR2 SNTAGT. Trimming removed 6 bases from V and 1 base from J; junction bases left unmatched: 3. This CDR3 comprises 15 residues. The CDR3 is CASSGLAGIQETQYF. The CDR3 DNA follows: TGTGCCAGCAGCGGACTAGCGGGGATCCAAGAGACCCAGTACTTC.

This clonotype was counted ten times or more. J is TRBJ1-5 and V is TRBV7-9, with D possibly being TRBD1 (5 bases). The germline CDR1 and CDR2 sequences are SEHNR and FQNEAQ (reference sequence). The CDR3 is 14 residues long. V was clipped by 8 bases and J by 2 bases, with 13 bases between them. CDR3 residues: CASALGGGNQPQHF. The CDR3 nucleotides read TGTGCCAGCGCACTGGGGGGGGGCAATCAGCCCCAGCATTTT.